This is a list of T cell receptor beta chains from one sample in a study of beta chain features in type 1 diabetes. Method: immunoSEQ multiplex PCR; TCRdb's copy keeps in-frame clones and lacks some. The sample contains 400,000 or so clones, over 9% of which appear only once. Source material: central memory CD4+ T cells from blood. The source is a man aged 30 to 39 with type 1 diabetes. Both conserved end residues are part of each CDR3. D genes are given only for firm matches. Clone size is shown for a subset of rows, as once, few, many or a class of expanded clone.

NA,NA,TRBV6-5,TRBJ1-5,TGTGCCAGCAGTTACTCCTCGGGTGATCAGCCCCAGCATTTT,CASSYSSGDQPQHF
TRBD2,NA,TRBV28,TRBJ2-7,TGTGCCACCCTGCGGGGGGCCGGTCGATCAGGGGAGCAGTACTTC,CATLRGAGRSGEQYF
NA,many,TRBV18,TRBJ1-1,TGTGCCAGCTCCCCCGGTGTAGGCACTGAAGCTTTCTTT,CASSPGVGTEAFF
TRBD1,NA,TRBV5-6,TRBJ2-1,TGTGCCAGCAGCTACGACAGGGGTTACAATGAGCAGTTCTTC,CASSYDRGYNEQFF
NA,few,TRBV7-2,TRBJ2-1,TGTGCCAGCAGCTTTTCGACAGGTCCGTATGAGCAGTTCTTC,CASSFSTGPYEQFF
NA,NA,TRBV6-5,TRBJ1-4,TGTGCCAGCCGCCTGGTCGCCGGGAATGAAAAACTGTTTTTT,CASRLVAGNEKLFF
NA,NA,TRBV11-2,TRBJ2-7,TGTGCCAGCAGCTTAGTGGCCGGGTCCACCTACGAGCAGTACTTC,CASSLVAGSTYEQYF
NA,NA,TRBV10-3,TRBJ1-1,TGTGCCATCAGTGTCGGACGGGCAGACGCTGAAGCTTTCTTT,CAISVGRADAEAFF
NA,NA,TRBV11-2,TRBJ2-3,TGTGCCAGCAGCTTCGGACTTAGCACAGATACGCAGTATTTT,CASSFGLSTDTQYF
NA,few,TRBV7-2,TRBJ1-3,TGTGCCAGCAGCCTCACACAGGGTCGTGGAAACACCATATATTTT,CASSLTQGRGNTIYF
NA,NA,TRBV6-6,TRBJ2-1,TGTGCCAGCAGTAACACAGGGACCAAGTTCGATGAGCAGTTCTTC,CASSNTGTKFDEQFF
TRBD1,NA,TRBV5-1,TRBJ1-1,TGCGCCAGCAGCTCGTGGACAGGGGCGAACACTGAAGCTTTCTTT,CASSSWTGANTEAFF
NA,NA,TRBV21-1,TRBJ2-4,TGTGCCAGCAGCAACCTGGTTAGGGAGCCGAAACCCAGATTAGCCAAAAACATTCAGTACTTC,CASSNLVREPKPRLAKNIQYF
NA,many,TRBV18,TRBJ1-1,TGTGCCAGCTCACGCAGCCAGGAGCTGAACACTGAAGCTTTCTTT,CASSRSQELNTEAFF
TRBD2,few,TRBV9,TRBJ2-7,TGTGCCAGCAGCCAAACCGGACTAGCGGGTACGGAGCAGTACTTC,CASSQTGLAGTEQYF
NA,NA,TRBV7-3,TRBJ2-3,TGTGCCAGCAGCTTAATGCCGGGCGGGAACACAGATACGCAGTATTTT,CASSLMPGGNTDTQYF
NA,few,TRBV6-5,TRBJ2-2,TGTGCCAGCAGTTTACGGCGGCCTAAGGGCACCGGGGAGCTGTTTTTT,CASSLRRPKGTGELFF
NA,NA,TRBV7-8,TRBJ2-7,TGTGCCAGTCTGTTTAAGTGGGGTCGATCCTACGAGCAGTACTTC,CASLFKWGRSYEQYF
NA,few,TRBV5-4,TRBJ2-7,TGTGCCAGCAGCTTGGTGGGTTCCTACGAGCAGTACTTC,CASSLVGSYEQYF
TRBD1,NA,TRBV7-2,TRBJ1-1,TGTGCCAGCACCGAAAGGACAGGCCGTTGGTTCTTT,CASTERTGRWFF
NA,NA,TRBV7-6,TRBJ2-3,TGTGCCAGCAGCTGGTTAACAGATACGCAGTATTTT,CASSWLTDTQYF
TRBD1,NA,TRBV19,TRBJ1-1,TGTGCCAGCGGCTCAGGGGGAGGCACTGAAGCTTTCTTT,CASGSGGGTEAFF
NA,NA,TRBV6-6,TRBJ2-1,TGTGCCAGCAGTTACTCGAGAAGGTCCTACAATGAGCAGTTCTTC,CASSYSRRSYNEQFF
NA,few,TRBV2,TRBJ2-5,TGTGCCAGCAGTGGGTTTTTAGGGAGCGAGACCCAGTACTTC,CASSGFLGSETQYF
NA,NA,TRBV6-5,TRBJ2-1,TGTGCCAGCAGTTCCGAGCGGGATGAGCAGTTCTTC,CASSSERDEQFF
NA,NA,TRBV6-5,TRBJ2-1,TGTGCCAGCAGTCCCCCCAGGGGCAATGAGCAGTTCTTC,CASSPPRGNEQFF
NA,few,TRBV6-6,TRBJ2-7,TGTGCCAGCACCCATAGCCGGGGGTCATCCTACGAGCAGTACTTC,CASTHSRGSSYEQYF
TRBD1,NA,TRBV7-3,TRBJ2-1,TGTGCCAGCAGCTTAACACCGACAGGGGGCTACAATGAGCAGTTCTTC,CASSLTPTGGYNEQFF
NA,few,TRBV10-3,TRBJ1-1,TGTGCCATCAGGACTGGGGGACGAACGAACACTGAAGCTTTCTTT,CAIRTGGRTNTEAFF
NA,NA,TRBV5-4,TRBJ2-6,TGTGCCAGCAGCCGAGAGGGTTCTGGGGCCAACGTCCTGACTTTC,CASSREGSGANVLTF
NA,many,TRBV2,TRBJ2-6,TGTGCCAGCAGTGGAGACAGAACTGGGGCCAACGTCCTGACTTTC,CASSGDRTGANVLTF
TRBD1,NA,TRBV13,TRBJ1-2,TGTGCCAGCAGCTCCCGACAGGGTCAAACCTTTAACTATGGCTACACCTTC,CASSSRQGQTFNYGYTF
NA,NA,TRBV29-1,TRBJ1-1,TGCAGCGTTAAGGACGGCCCCACTGAAGCTTTCTTT,CSVKDGPTEAFF
TRBD2,few,TRBV6-5,TRBJ2-1,TGTGCCAGCAGGGCCGGGACTAGCGTCGATGAGCAGTTCTTC,CASRAGTSVDEQFF
TRBD2,NA,TRBV6-6,TRBJ2-7,TGTGCCAGCAGATACGGACTAAGCGGGAGGTCCTACGAGCAGTACTTC,CASRYGLSGRSYEQYF
TRBD2,NA,TRBV6-6,TRBJ2-1,TGTGCCAGCAAGTTTGGCCTAGCGGTTTACAATGAGCAGTTCTTC,CASKFGLAVYNEQFF
NA,few,TRBV18,TRBJ2-2,TGTGCCAGCTCACCACGGTCGGGGGACGCCGGGGAGCTGTTTTTT,CASSPRSGDAGELFF
TRBD1,few,TRBV2,TRBJ2-1,TGTGCCAGCACCGGACAGGGGGCTCATGAGCAGTTCTTC,CASTGQGAHEQFF
NA,few,TRBV28,TRBJ2-7,TGTGCCAGCAGCCCTACAGGGTTCAGCTCCTACGAGCAGTACTTC,CASSPTGFSSYEQYF
NA,NA,TRBV6-5,TRBJ2-7,TGTGCCAGCAGTTACAGAAGCGGTAATAGCGTCTACGAGCAGTACTTC,CASSYRSGNSVYEQYF
TRBD1,many,TRBV6-1,TRBJ1-1,TGTGCCAGCAGTGCCGGACAGGGGCTCACTGAAGCTTTCTTT,CASSAGQGLTEAFF
NA,few,TRBV29-1,TRBJ1-1,TGCAGCGGGCAGGGCACTGAAGCTTTCTTT,CSGQGTEAFF
TRBD1,few,TRBV11-1,TRBJ2-1,TGTGCCAGCAGCCCCGGGACAGGGAGTGAGCAGTTCTTC,CASSPGTGSEQFF
TRBD1,many,TRBV28,TRBJ1-5,TGTGCCAGCAAGAGTGGGACAGGGGCGCTTATAAGAGGCAATCAGCCCCAGCATTTT,CASKSGTGALIRGNQPQHF
TRBD1,few,TRBV7-9,TRBJ1-2,TGTGCCAGCAGCCAAGAGGGACAGGACGACTATGGCTACACCTTC,CASSQEGQDDYGYTF
NA,NA,TRBV2,TRBJ2-3,TGTGCCAGCAGCCCCCCGAACACAGATACGCAGTATTTT,CASSPPNTDTQYF
NA,few,TRBV7-9,TRBJ2-1,TGTGCCAGCAGTCGACTGAGCAGGCTGCGCGATGAGCAGTTCTTC,CASSRLSRLRDEQFF
TRBD1,NA,TRBV7-3,TRBJ2-7,TGTGCCAGCAGCCCGACAGGGGGGGGCAACGAGCAGTACTTC,CASSPTGGGNEQYF
NA,NA,TRBV6-6,TRBJ1-4,TGTGCCAGCGCGTCGAGATCAACTAATGAAAAACTGTTTTTT,CASASRSTNEKLFF